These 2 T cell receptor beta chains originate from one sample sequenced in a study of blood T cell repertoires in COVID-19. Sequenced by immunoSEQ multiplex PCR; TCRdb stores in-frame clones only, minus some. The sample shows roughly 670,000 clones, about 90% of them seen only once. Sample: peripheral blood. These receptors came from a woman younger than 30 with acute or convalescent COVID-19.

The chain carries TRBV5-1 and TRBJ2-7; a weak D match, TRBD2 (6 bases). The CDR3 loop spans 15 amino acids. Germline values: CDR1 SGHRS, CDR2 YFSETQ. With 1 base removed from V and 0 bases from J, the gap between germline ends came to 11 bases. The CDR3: CASSLMAGSSYEQYF. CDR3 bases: TGCGCCAGCAGCTTGATGGCGGGGAGCTCCTACGAGCAGTACTTC.

Here the CDR3 reads CASSPGTSGPFLPYNEQFF. Here the CDR3 DNA reads TGTGCCAGCAGTCCTGGGACTAGCGGGCCCTTTTTGCCCTACAATGAGCAGTTCTTC. The genes are TRBV6-6 and TRBJ2-1; 12 positions match TRBD2. Losses at the gene ends were 5 bases for V and 2 bases for J; bases not matched to a gene: 13. This CDR3 is 19 amino acids long. From germline, CDR1 is MNHNY and CDR2 SVGAGI (reference sequence).